The clone carrying this TCR beta chain was seen repeatedly, ten times or more. Its target is not known. Trimming pared 6 bases from V and 3 bases from J, leaving 12 bases between. The CDR3 runs 13 residues. In germline, CDR1 is ENHRY, CDR2 SYGVKD. This record belongs to a study of regulatory T cells in long-lasting Graves disease. General study results and limits: Persistent disease was characterized by preferential usage of TRBV28, TRBJ1-2 and TRBJ2-5.

Documented time point: persistent/refractory GD, antithyroid drugs over 5 years with positive TRAb. The TCR library was prepared using RNA isolated from PBMCs. Assembly of TCR beta libraries relied on iRepertoire HTBI primers together with Arm-PCR of CDR3 regions. TCRdb reprocessed the multiplex PCR reads via MiXCR and lists one record per CDR3 protein. The sample has around 510,000 distinct CDR3 sequences; more than 20% are singletons. The chain is built from TRBV10-3 and TRBJ2-7, with a tentative D call TRBD2 (5 bases). Here the sequenced sample was peripheral blood mononuclear cells (PBMCs), taken when the disease was refractory, from a patient treated with antithyroid drugs. This clonotype was obtained from a female donor with Graves disease. CDR3 in amino acids: CAISGVKDYEQYF. For the CDR3, the DNA is TGTGCCATCAGCGGGGTGAAAGACTACGAGCAGTACTTC.